The next 27 T cell receptor beta chains were all read from a single sample in a study of shared clonotypes between healthy human individuals. Cells designated naive CD8 were CD45RO-negative and were positively selected for CCR7, with terminally differentiated effector memory CD45RA+ cells excluded. Generated by immunoSEQ multiplex PCR, the TCRdb table keeps only in-frame clones and is missing some. Among hundreds of thousands of clones listed, 85% to 95% were seen once. The sample taken for sequencing was naive CD8+ T cells sorted from blood. These receptors were obtained from a woman between 25 and 40 years old in good health.

The CDR3 region has the DNA TGTGCCAGCAGCCTGGGGCTAAACACCGGGGAGCTGTTTTTT. Translating gives CASSLGLNTGELFF. The chain carries TRBV6-5 and TRBJ2-2; D possibly corresponds to TRBD1 (5 bases). In germline, CDR1 is MNHEY, CDR2 SVGAGI. V lost 6 bases, J lost 2 bases, and 10 bases lay in between. The CDR3 spans 14 residues.

This sequence joins TRBV27 and TRBJ2-7, with 8 positions matching TRBD2. The junction had 18 bases not matched to a gene; V was cut back by 5 bases and J by 6 bases. The CDR3 length is 17 residues. Germline V gene lookup returns CDR1 MNHEY and CDR2 SMNVEV (reference sequence). The CDR3 nucleotides read TGTGCCAGCAGTCCTATCGCGGGGGGTAGCGGGATCGTCGAGCAGTACTTC. Protein sequence: CASSPIAGGSGIVEQYF.

The chain combines TRBV5-6 with TRBJ2-7; tentative D call: TRBD2 (6 bases). The length of the CDR3 is 14 residues. Per germline, CDR1 SGHDT and CDR2 YYEEEE. V lost 1 base to trimming and J lost 3 bases, with 11 bases between them. The CDR3 nucleotides are TGTGCCAGCAGCTTGAGGAGGGCTAACTACGAGCAGTACTTC. Residues: CASSLRRANYEQYF.

This chain connects TRBV11-2 to TRBJ2-5; D might be TRBD1 or TRBD2, each matching 5 bases. The germline gives CDR1 SGHAT, CDR2 FQNNGV. Trimming removed 5 bases at V and 3 bases at J, with 19 bases between. The CDR3 has 16 residues. The CDR3 DNA reads TGTGCCAGCAGCCAGGATGGTGTGTGGGGGAAAGAGACCCAGTACTTC. Its protein is CASSQDGVWGKETQYF.

The chain carries TRBV28 and TRBJ2-7; 8 bases fit TRBD2. Germline V gene data show CDR1 as MDHEN and CDR2 as SYDVKM. Trimming cost V 1 base and J 4 bases; bases outside gene matches: 3. The CDR3 contains 14 residues. The CDR3 spells CASSLSAGAYEQYF. In nucleotides, the CDR3 is TGTGCCAGCAGTTTATCAGCGGGAGCTTACGAGCAGTACTTC. The full variable domain, its missing parts supplied by reference TRBV28 and TRBJ2-7, is DVKVTQSSRYLVKRTGEKVFLECVQDMDHENMFWYRQDPGLGLRLIYFSYDVKMKEKGDIPEGYSVSREKKERFSLILESASTNQTSMYLCASSLSAGAYEQYFGPGTRLTVT.

V usage is TRBV5-6 and J usage is TRBJ2-7; D uncertain. This CDR3 spans 12 amino acids. The V end was cut by 3 bases, the J end by 3 bases, with 7 bases between. CDR1 is SGHDT and CDR2 is YYEEEE in the germline V gene. CDR3: CASSSQLYEQYF. CDR3 sequence (DNA): TGTGCCAGCAGCTCACAGCTCTACGAGCAGTACTTC.

Comments on this clone: The same CDR3 also results from other DNA sequences found in this sample. The V call is TRBV7-8, the J call TRBJ2-7; D gene ambiguous. Germline V gene lookup returns CDR1 SGHVS and CDR2 FQNEAQ. This CDR3 has 11 amino acids. V lost 2 bases to trimming and J lost 1 base, with 0 bases between them. The CDR3 sequence: CASSLSYEQYF. The CDR3 DNA is TGTGCCAGCAGCTTATCCTACGAGCAGTACTTC.

J is TRBJ2-7 and V is TRBV11-2; D is perhaps TRBD1 (6 bases). The CDR3 loop spans 15 amino acids. Looked up from germline, CDR1 is SGHAT and CDR2 is FQNNGV. V lost 5 bases and J 0 bases, leaving 14 bases between the germline ends. The CDR3 DNA follows: TGTGCCAGCAGCCCGGGACACCTACCCTCCTACGAGCAGTACTTC. This translates into CASSPGHLPSYEQYF.

The V and J genes are TRBV5-1 and TRBJ2-1, with D possibly being TRBD1 (6 bases). V was trimmed by 1 base and J by 7 bases, leaving 9 bases between them. The CDR3 length is 13 residues. CDR1 is SGHRS and CDR2 is YFSETQ in the germline V gene. CDR3 sequence: CASSLIRGNEQFF. The CDR3 region has the DNA TGCGCCAGCAGCTTGATAAGGGGGAATGAGCAGTTCTTC.

The chain combines TRBV27 with TRBJ2-1, with D unclear. The germline V and J ends were trimmed by 7 bases and 4 bases, with 17 bases remaining between them. The CDR3 is 15 amino acids. The germline gives CDR1 MNHEY, CDR2 SMNVEV (reference sequence). The CDR3 bases are TGTGCCAGCATGGGCTCGCTAGGGCATTACAATGAGCAGTTCTTC. It specifies CASMGSLGHYNEQFF.

CDR3 residues: CASSTLAAPDYGYTF. CDR3 DNA sequence: TGTGCCAGTAGTACCCTCGCGGCTCCTGACTATGGCTACACCTTC. The rearrangement joins TRBV19 to TRBJ1-2; D is undetermined. From germline, CDR1 is LNHDA and CDR2 SQIVND (reference sequence). Between the trimmed V and J ends, which lost 4 bases and 3 bases, there was a span of 15 bases. This CDR3 comprises 15 residues.

This chain links TRBV28 with TRBJ1-1; D unclear. V lost 9 bases, J lost 0 bases, and 11 bases lay in between. This CDR3 has 13 residues. In germline, CDR1 is MDHEN, CDR2 SYDVKM. In DNA form, the CDR3 reads TGTGCCAGTTGCTCCTCGATGAACACTGAAGCTTTCTTT. Its protein is CASCSSMNTEAFF.

This sequence joins TRBV28 and TRBJ2-3, with D uncertain. V was pared by 3 bases and J by 2 bases, with 6 bases between. The CDR3 totals 13 residues. Germline lookup yields CDR1 MDHEN and CDR2 SYDVKM. The chain's CDR3 is CASSFPTTDTQYF. In DNA form, the CDR3 reads TGTGCCAGCAGTTTTCCGACCACAGATACGCAGTATTTT.

In nucleotides, the CDR3 is TGTGCCAGCAGAATCGACACTACGACCTACGAGCAGTACTTC. It translates to CASRIDTTTYEQYF. The chain is built from TRBV27 and TRBJ2-7; no definite D call. V was clipped by 6 bases and J by 2 bases, with 14 bases between them. Germline loops: CDR1 MNHEY, CDR2 SMNVEV (reference sequence). The CDR3 is made up of 14 amino acids.

Points on this clone: The sample holds other DNA sequences that translate to the same CDR3. The rearrangement links TRBV9 to TRBJ2-2, with D maybe TRBD2 (5 bases). This CDR3 spans 13 amino acids. Trimming left V 0 bases short and J 6 bases short, with 6 bases between. CDR1 is SGDLS and CDR2 is YYNGEE in the germline V gene. The CDR3 protein is CASSVGGAGELFF. The CDR3 DNA is TGTGCCAGCAGCGTAGGGGGAGCCGGGGAGCTGTTTTTT.

CDR3 region: CSVQGTGNTIYF. In DNA, the CDR3 is TGCAGCGTTCAGGGTACTGGAAACACCATATATTTT. This chain connects TRBV29-1 to TRBJ1-3; D might be TRBD1 (5 bases). This CDR3 has 12 amino acids. The germline gives CDR1 SQVTM, CDR2 ANQGSEA. Deletions cut 5 bases from V and 2 bases from J, with 7 bases between.

This chain links TRBV19 with TRBJ1-2; D is unclear. The CDR3 sequence is 14 residues long. Germline V lookup: CDR1 LNHDA, CDR2 SQIVND (reference sequence). With 3 bases removed from V and 3 bases from J, the gap between germline ends came to 11 bases. The CDR3, as DNA: TGTGCCAGTAGTATTTTCCCCCAGGACTATGGCTACACCTTC. This gives the protein CASSIFPQDYGYTF. Filled out from reference TRBV19 and TRBJ1-2, the complete variable domain reads DGGITQSPKYLFRKEGQNVTLSCEQNLNHDAMYWYRQDPGQGLRLIYYSQIVNDFQKGDIAEGYSVSREKKESFPLTVTSAQKNPTAFYLCASSIFPQDYGYTFGSGTRLTVV.

V gene TRBV6-5 combines with J gene TRBJ2-7; no definite D call. The V end lost 5 bases, the J end lost 4 bases, and 6 bases lay between the germline ends. The CDR3 runs 11 residues. The V gene's germline CDR1 is MNHEY and CDR2 SVGAGI. DNA for the CDR3: TGTGCCAGCAGTGAATTGTACGAGCAGTACTTC. Protein sequence: CASSELYEQYF.

The V and J genes are TRBV5-4 and TRBJ1-2, with D hard to call. CDR1 and CDR2 from the germline V gene are SGHNT and YYREEE (reference sequence). V lost 0 bases and J 6 bases, leaving 9 bases between the germline ends. The CDR3 is 13 residues long. In nucleotides, the CDR3 is TGTGCCAGCAGCTTGGAGCTGTCGGATGGCTACACCTTC. Translated: CASSLELSDGYTF.

J is TRBJ2-2 and V is TRBV27; the D is unclear. Germline-derived CDR1 and CDR2 are MNHEY and SMNVEV (reference sequence). This CDR3 comprises 14 residues. V lost 5 bases and J lost 5, with 12 bases in between. The CDR3 DNA sequence: TGTGCCAGCAGTCCAAGGGTAGGAACCGGGGAGCTGTTTTTT. Its translation is CASSPRVGTGELFF.

CDR3 amino acids: CASSESGRTEAFF. The DNA of the CDR3 is TGCGCCAGCAGTGAGTCGGGACGTACTGAAGCTTTCTTT. The chain links TRBV10-2 to TRBJ1-1; D possibly corresponds to TRBD1 (5 bases). V lost 0 bases and J lost 5, with 7 bases in between. The CDR3 is 13 amino acids. Germline loops: CDR1 WSHSY, CDR2 SAAADI.

The chain links TRBV10-1 to TRBJ2-1, with a possible D match to TRBD2 (5 bases). The CDR3 totals 14 residues. Germline CDR1 is WNHNN and CDR2 is SYGVQD (reference sequence). V shed 3 bases and J shed 6 bases, with 12 bases lying between them. CDR3 protein: CASSDVLGSNEQFF. The CDR3 DNA is TGCGCCAGCAGTGACGTGCTAGGGAGCAATGAGCAGTTCTTC.

This rearrangement joins TRBV30 to TRBJ1-2, with a weak D call TRBD1 (6 bases). The CDR3 runs to 11 residues. In germline, CDR1 is GTSNPN, CDR2 SVGIG (reference sequence). Trimming pared 7 bases from V and 9 bases from J, leaving 15 bases between. The CDR3 here is CALQGPESYTF. In DNA, the CDR3 is TGTGCCTTGCAGGGGCCGGAAAGCTACACCTTC.

This clone was observed a few times. This chain's CDR3 is CASGQGQKLFF. The CDR3 bases are TGTGCCAGCGGACAGGGGCAAAAACTGTTTTTT. The chain couples TRBV2 to TRBJ1-4; 9 positions agree with TRBD1. V shed 8 bases and J 9 bases; nucleotides not matched to a gene: 1. The germline V gene encodes CDR1 SNHLY and CDR2 FYNNEI. The CDR3 has 11 amino acids.

This chain joins TRBV6-5 and TRBJ2-7; 8 nucleotides agree with TRBD2. The CDR3 consists of 14 residues. Germline CDR1 MNHEY, CDR2 SVGAGI. Germline trimming cut 7 bases from V and 2 bases from J; bases unmatched to any gene: 7. CDR3 sequence (DNA): TGTGCCAGCAACCCGGGAGGGGAGGCCTACGAGCAGTACTTC. The encoded protein is CASNPGGEAYEQYF.

V usage is TRBV4-1 and J usage is TRBJ2-2; TRBD1 agrees at 8 bases. Trimming took 1 base from V and 4 from J; bases not matched to a gene: 2. The CDR3 length is 15 residues. Germline V lookup: CDR1 MGHRA, CDR2 YSYEKL. The CDR3, as DNA: TGCGCCAGCAGCCAAGGGACAGGGCTCACCGGGGAGCTGTTTTTT. It codes for CASSQGTGLTGELFF.

V gene TRBV29-1 combines with J gene TRBJ2-7; 8 bases are a match to TRBD1. The germline CDR1 and CDR2 sequences are SQVTM and ANQGSEA. There are 12 residues in the CDR3. J gave up 5 bases and V 6 bases, and 6 bases lay outside the gene matches. The chain's CDR3 is CSVTGVSNEQYF. CDR3 nucleotides: TGCAGCGTGACAGGGGTCTCTAACGAGCAGTACTTC.